What follows describes a single T cell receptor (beta chain). No antigen is known for it. The data derive from a study of cytomegalovirus exposure and HLA in healthy donors. Study details: In terms of ancestry, the Caucasian-associated cluster contained about 81% of the roughly 400 genotyped donors. Overall study results and limits: Specific recognition of CMV antigens was confirmed in vitro for a few chains (all CMV-associated). Earlier analysis yielded a pattern in which most TCR beta V segments were productive about 87% or about 30% of the time.

CDR3 size: 12 residues. Trimming took 8 bases from V and 5 from J, leaving 10 bases between them. The germline CDR1 and CDR2 sequences are LNHDA and SQIVND (reference sequence). The PCR made use of 60 Vbeta and 13 Jbeta primers. The assay was immunoSEQ multiplex PCR, and TCRdb's table has in-frame clones only and misses some. The data contain 150,000 to 200,000 clones, around 68% of them singletons. The chain recombines TRBV19 with TRBJ1-5, with a weak D call TRBD1 (5 bases). The sequence derives from a girl aged 5-17 years in good health and CMV-seronegative. Material for sequencing was PBMCs. The CDR3 spells CASHRRDQPQHF. The CDR3 DNA sequence: TGTGCCAGTCACAGGCGTGATCAGCCCCAGCATTTT.